The text below deals with one T cell receptor (beta chain). Its antigen is not identified. Sequencing used cDNA as its template, made by extracting RNA and reverse transcribing it. Sequencing used immunoSEQ multiplex PCR; TCRdb keeps in-frame clones, though not all of them. This sample has 210,000 or so clones; just over 65% occur once, and the top ten carry around 1.3%. The V end lost 5 bases, the J end lost 4 bases, and 9 bases lay between the germline ends. The germline V gene has CDR1 SQVTM and CDR2 ANQGSEA. There are 13 residues in the CDR3. This entry is derived from a study of CD8+ T cells in alopecia areata. On the study more broadly: Affected scalp percentage set treated patients' severity scores.

As for treatment: oral pan-JAK inhibitor, 5-10 mg twice daily. General observations from the study: Under tofacitinib, fewer expanded CD8+ clones appeared among the top 100 scalp clones.

The sequence derives from a human donor with alopecia areata. The chain recombines TRBV29-1 with TRBJ2-6; D is unclear. This material consisted of CD4+ T cells sorted from blood, taken between weeks 44 and 45, from a patient treated with tofacitinib. The CDR3 loop is CSVRVAGANVLTF. In nucleotides, the CDR3 is TGCAGCGTTCGGGTAGCCGGGGCCAACGTCCTGACTTTC.